These T cell receptor beta chains were read from a single sample in a study of molecular identifiers for immune sequencing clone quantification. TCRdb used MiXCR to reprocess the PCR reads, holding one entry per CDR3 protein. This table has about 500,000 distinct CDR3 sequences, roughly a fifth appearing once. The sequencing sample was made of naive CD8+ T cells from blood, with Jurkat cell RNA spiked in. These receptors originate from a human donor in good health. Some libraries in this study had Jurkat cell RNA spiked in. Both conserved end residues are part of each CDR3. D genes are given only for firm matches. The size field is filled for only some rows; it gives once, few, many or a size class.

CDR3 protein: CASSLGTSGSGEQFF
CDR3 DNA: TGTGCCAGCAGTCTCGGGACTAGCGGGAGTGGTGAGCAGTTCTTC
V gene: TRBV12-3/TRBV12-4
CDR3 length: 15
J gene: TRBJ2-1
clone size: NA
D gene: TRBD2

CDR3 protein: CASSSGLAGGKGNEQFF
CDR3 DNA: TGCGCCAGCAGCTCGGGACTAGCGGGAGGAAAGGGCAATGAGCAGTTCTTC
V gene: TRBV5-1
CDR3 length: 17
J gene: TRBJ2-1
clone size: NA
D gene: TRBD2

CDR3 protein: CPWSSGGREFF
CDR3 DNA: TGTCCCTGGAGTTCGGGGGGCAGGGAGTTCTTC
V gene: TRBV30
CDR3 length: 11
J gene: TRBJ2-1
clone size: few
D gene: NA

CDR3 protein: CASSFLPGYEQYF
CDR3 DNA: TGTGCCAGCAGTTTCCTCCCAGGGTACGAGCAGTACTTC
V gene: TRBV28
CDR3 length: 13
J gene: TRBJ2-7
clone size: many
D gene: NA

CDR3 protein: CASSQDHGDQETQYF
CDR3 DNA: TGCGCCAGCAGCCAAGATCACGGGGACCAAGAGACCCAGTACTTC
V gene: TRBV4-3
CDR3 length: 15
J gene: TRBJ2-5
clone size: NA
D gene: NA

CDR3 protein: CASSFGTGYHEQYF
CDR3 DNA: TGTGCCAGCAGTTTCGGGACAGGGTACCACGAGCAGTACTTC
V gene: TRBV27
CDR3 length: 14
J gene: TRBJ2-7
clone size: NA
D gene: TRBD1

CDR3 protein: CASSEAQDRDYEQYF
CDR3 DNA: TGTGCCAGCAGTGAAGCGCAGGACAGGGACTACGAGCAGTACTTC
V gene: TRBV6-1
CDR3 length: 15
J gene: TRBJ2-7
clone size: many
D gene: TRBD1

CDR3 protein: CASSVEAGTLTGELFF
CDR3 DNA: TGTGCCAGCAGCGTAGAAGCGGGAACCCTCACCGGGGAGCTGTTTTTT
V gene: TRBV9
CDR3 length: 16
J gene: TRBJ2-2
clone size: few
D gene: TRBD2

CDR3 protein: CASIDRQDTLNSPLHF
CDR3 DNA: TGTGCCAGTATCGACCGACAGGATACTCTGAATTCACCCCTCCACTTT
V gene: TRBV19
CDR3 length: 16
J gene: TRBJ1-6
clone size: many
D gene: NA

CDR3 protein: CSARGWGNTEAFF
CDR3 DNA: TGCAGTGCTAGGGGATGGGGGAACACTGAAGCTTTCTTT
V gene: TRBV20-1
CDR3 length: 13
J gene: TRBJ1-1
clone size: few
D gene: NA

CDR3 protein: CASGTDFPSTDTQYF
CDR3 DNA: TGTGCTAGTGGGACGGACTTCCCTAGCACAGATACGCAGTATTTT
V gene: TRBV12-5
CDR3 length: 15
J gene: TRBJ2-3
clone size: many
D gene: NA

CDR3 protein: CASRNSRLSGANVLTF
CDR3 DNA: TGTGCCAGCAGAAACTCGAGGCTATCTGGGGCCAACGTCCTGACTTTC
V gene: TRBV28
CDR3 length: 16
J gene: TRBJ2-6
clone size: many
D gene: NA

CDR3 protein: CASSQTGTQYEQYF
CDR3 DNA: TGCGCCAGCAGCCAGACCGGGACTCAATACGAGCAGTACTTC
V gene: TRBV4-3
CDR3 length: 14
J gene: TRBJ2-7
clone size: NA
D gene: NA

CDR3 protein: CASSPSGRTFYEQYF
CDR3 DNA: TGTGCCAGCAGTCCGTCCGGCAGAACATTCTACGAGCAGTACTTC
V gene: TRBV27
CDR3 length: 15
J gene: TRBJ2-7
clone size: NA
D gene: NA

CDR3 protein: CASSLRTNWSFF
CDR3 DNA: TGTGCCAGCAGCTTACGGACAAATTGGTCTTTCTTT
V gene: TRBV11-3
CDR3 length: 12
J gene: TRBJ1-1
clone size: few
D gene: NA

CDR3 protein: CASSLSGLAGASDTQYF
CDR3 DNA: TGTGCCAGCAGTTTATCGGGACTAGCGGGAGCTTCAGATACGCAGTATTTT
V gene: TRBV27
CDR3 length: 17
J gene: TRBJ2-3
clone size: many
D gene: TRBD2

CDR3 protein: CASSYSGKDTQYF
CDR3 DNA: TGTGCCAGCAGTTACTCGGGAAAAGATACGCAGTATTTT
V gene: TRBV6-5
CDR3 length: 13
J gene: TRBJ2-3
clone size: few
D gene: NA

CDR3 protein: CASSLDSRIAYEQYF
CDR3 DNA: TGTGCCAGCAGCTTGGACAGCAGGATCGCCTACGAGCAGTACTTC
V gene: TRBV5-5
CDR3 length: 15
J gene: TRBJ2-7
clone size: few
D gene: NA

CDR3 protein: CASSLGTGQPQHF
CDR3 DNA: TGTGCCAGCAGTTTGGGGACAGGGCAGCCCCAGCATTTT
V gene: TRBV27
CDR3 length: 13
J gene: TRBJ1-5
clone size: few
D gene: TRBD1

CDR3 protein: CATSATVDWNTEAFF
CDR3 DNA: TGTGCCACCTCCGCGACAGTGGACTGGAACACTGAAGCTTTCTTT
V gene: TRBV28
CDR3 length: 15
J gene: TRBJ1-1
clone size: NA
D gene: NA

CDR3 protein: CASSPTGGWEQYF
CDR3 DNA: TGTGCCAGCAGCCCCACAGGGGGATGGGAGCAGTACTTC
V gene: TRBV7-9
CDR3 length: 13
J gene: TRBJ2-7
clone size: many
D gene: TRBD1

CDR3 protein: CARTDRDSGANVLTF
CDR3 DNA: TGTGCCAGGACCGACAGGGACTCTGGGGCCAACGTCCTGACTTTC
V gene: TRBV2
CDR3 length: 15
J gene: TRBJ2-6
clone size: many
D gene: TRBD1

CDR3 protein: CASSQDRQTYNEQFF
CDR3 DNA: TGCGCCAGCAGCCAAGATAGGCAGACGTACAATGAGCAGTTCTTC
V gene: TRBV4-3
CDR3 length: 15
J gene: TRBJ2-1
clone size: NA
D gene: NA

CDR3 protein: CASSEHPYSNQPQHF
CDR3 DNA: TGTGCCAGCAGTGAACATCCCTATAGCAATCAGCCCCAGCATTTT
V gene: TRBV27
CDR3 length: 15
J gene: TRBJ1-5
clone size: many
D gene: NA

CDR3 protein: CSVEDGAEQGSYETQYF
CDR3 DNA: TGCAGCGTTGAAGATGGGGCCGAGCAGGGTAGTTATGAGACCCAGTACTTC
V gene: TRBV29-1
CDR3 length: 17
J gene: TRBJ2-5
clone size: many
D gene: NA

CDR3 protein: CASSGHAGPSYEQYF
CDR3 DNA: TGTGCCAGCAGCGGACACGCAGGACCCTCCTACGAGCAGTACTTC
V gene: TRBV7-2
CDR3 length: 15
J gene: TRBJ2-7
clone size: few
D gene: NA

CDR3 protein: CSARELGASGRAGYNEQFF
CDR3 DNA: TGCAGTGCTAGAGAGCTCGGGGCTAGCGGGAGGGCCGGGTACAATGAGCAGTTCTTC
V gene: TRBV20-1
CDR3 length: 19
J gene: TRBJ2-1
clone size: NA
D gene: TRBD2

CDR3 protein: CSGKSYEQYF
CDR3 DNA: TGCAGTGGTAAATCCTACGAGCAGTACTTC
V gene: TRBV20-1
CDR3 length: 10
J gene: TRBJ2-7
clone size: many
D gene: NA

CDR3 protein: CASSTNEQFF
CDR3 DNA: TGTGCCAGCAGCACCAATGAGCAGTTCTTC
V gene: TRBV11-1
CDR3 length: 10
J gene: TRBJ2-1
clone size: many
D gene: NA

CDR3 protein: CASSAPGQPYEQYF
CDR3 DNA: TGTGCCAGCAGCGCACCGGGACAGCCATACGAGCAGTACTTC
V gene: TRBV7-9
CDR3 length: 14
J gene: TRBJ2-7
clone size: many
D gene: TRBD1

CDR3 protein: CASSLNGGGDTDTQYF
CDR3 DNA: TGTGCCAGCAGCTTAAATGGAGGAGGCGACACAGATACGCAGTATTTT
V gene: TRBV7-2
CDR3 length: 16
J gene: TRBJ2-3
clone size: many
D gene: NA

CDR3 protein: CASSLMIAGAHEQYF
CDR3 DNA: TGTGCCAGCAGCTTAATGATAGCGGGAGCCCACGAGCAGTACTTC
V gene: TRBV7-9
CDR3 length: 15
J gene: TRBJ2-7
clone size: NA
D gene: TRBD2

CDR3 protein: CASSERVTPTSTDTQYF
CDR3 DNA: TGCGCCAGCAGTGAGAGGGTGACACCTACTAGCACAGATACGCAGTATTTT
V gene: TRBV10-2
CDR3 length: 17
J gene: TRBJ2-3
clone size: NA
D gene: NA

CDR3 protein: CASSWTSGSLTDTQYF
CDR3 DNA: TGTGCCAGCAGCTGGACTAGCGGGAGTCTGACAGATACGCAGTATTTT
V gene: TRBV12-3/TRBV12-4
CDR3 length: 16
J gene: TRBJ2-3
clone size: many
D gene: TRBD2

CDR3 protein: CASSYSSGHQETQYF
CDR3 DNA: TGTGCCAGCAGTTACTCGTCCGGGCACCAAGAGACCCAGTACTTC
V gene: TRBV6-5
CDR3 length: 15
J gene: TRBJ2-5
clone size: many
D gene: NA

CDR3 protein: CATSTTLGTGVETQYF
CDR3 DNA: TGTGCCACCAGCACGACCCTGGGGACAGGGGTAGAGACCCAGTACTTC
V gene: TRBV15
CDR3 length: 16
J gene: TRBJ2-5
clone size: NA
D gene: TRBD1

CDR3 protein: CATRPRQGNTGELFF
CDR3 DNA: TGTGCCACCAGACCACGACAGGGGAACACCGGGGAGCTGTTTTTT
V gene: TRBV24-1
CDR3 length: 15
J gene: TRBJ2-2
clone size: NA
D gene: TRBD1

CDR3 protein: CASGLETGGYEQYF
CDR3 DNA: TGCGCCAGCGGCTTGGAAACAGGGGGATACGAGCAGTACTTC
V gene: TRBV5-1
CDR3 length: 14
J gene: TRBJ2-7
clone size: few
D gene: TRBD1

CDR3 protein: CASSQVLAGDSNEQFF
CDR3 DNA: TGCGCCAGCAGCCAAGTTTTGGCAGGGGATAGCAATGAGCAGTTCTTC
V gene: TRBV4-1
CDR3 length: 16
J gene: TRBJ2-1
clone size: few
D gene: NA

CDR3 protein: CASRPTGTDTQYF
CDR3 DNA: TGTGCCAGCAGGCCCACAGGCACAGATACGCAGTATTTT
V gene: TRBV28
CDR3 length: 13
J gene: TRBJ2-3
clone size: many
D gene: NA

CDR3 protein: CSACQGPPLNYEQYF
CDR3 DNA: TGCAGTGCTTGCCAAGGACCCCCGCTTAACTACGAGCAGTACTTC
V gene: TRBV20-1
CDR3 length: 15
J gene: TRBJ2-7
clone size: few
D gene: NA

CDR3 protein: CATSDRTGAGELFF
CDR3 DNA: TGTGCCACCAGTGATCGGACAGGGGCCGGGGAGCTGTTTTTT
V gene: TRBV24-1
CDR3 length: 14
J gene: TRBJ2-2
clone size: many
D gene: TRBD1

CDR3 protein: CASTGTSGGRDTQYF
CDR3 DNA: TGTGCCAGCACCGGGACTAGCGGCGGTCGAGATACGCAGTATTTT
V gene: TRBV12-3/TRBV12-4
CDR3 length: 15
J gene: TRBJ2-3
clone size: many
D gene: TRBD2

CDR3 protein: CASSEDRGLETQYF
CDR3 DNA: TGTGCCAGCAGTGAAGACAGGGGGCTTGAGACCCAGTACTTC
V gene: TRBV28
CDR3 length: 14
J gene: TRBJ2-5
clone size: few
D gene: TRBD1

CDR3 protein: CASSVHSLGTQYF
CDR3 DNA: TGTGCCAGCAGTGTCCACTCCTTGGGTACGCAGTATTTT
V gene: TRBV6-5
CDR3 length: 13
J gene: TRBJ2-3
clone size: many
D gene: NA

CDR3 protein: CASGITSGGYNEQFF
CDR3 DNA: TGTGCCAGCGGCATAACTAGCGGGGGTTACAATGAGCAGTTCTTC
V gene: TRBV13
CDR3 length: 15
J gene: TRBJ2-1
clone size: NA
D gene: TRBD2

CDR3 protein: CASSESGEMGLVNTGELFF
CDR3 DNA: TGTGCCAGCAGTGAATCGGGTGAGATGGGACTAGTGAACACCGGGGAGCTGTTTTTT
V gene: TRBV2
CDR3 length: 19
J gene: TRBJ2-2
clone size: many
D gene: TRBD2

CDR3 protein: CASSDMGGGTDTQYF
CDR3 DNA: TGTGCCAGCAGTGATATGGGAGGGGGCACAGATACGCAGTATTTT
V gene: TRBV2
CDR3 length: 15
J gene: TRBJ2-3
clone size: NA
D gene: TRBD2

CDR3 protein: CASSLGYRDGTSTDTQYF
CDR3 DNA: TGTGCCAGCAGCTTGGGGTATAGGGACGGGACTAGCACAGATACGCAGTATTTT
V gene: TRBV5-5
CDR3 length: 18
J gene: TRBJ2-3
clone size: many
D gene: NA

CDR3 protein: CASSAAGDRLSDTQYF
CDR3 DNA: TGTGCCAGCAGTGCCGCCGGGGACAGATTATCTGATACGCAGTATTTT
V gene: TRBV6-2/TRBV6-3
CDR3 length: 16
J gene: TRBJ2-3
clone size: many
D gene: TRBD1

CDR3 protein: CASSQFGGYEQYF
CDR3 DNA: TGCGCCAGCAGCCAATTCGGTGGATACGAGCAGTACTTC
V gene: TRBV2
CDR3 length: 13
J gene: TRBJ2-7
clone size: many
D gene: NA